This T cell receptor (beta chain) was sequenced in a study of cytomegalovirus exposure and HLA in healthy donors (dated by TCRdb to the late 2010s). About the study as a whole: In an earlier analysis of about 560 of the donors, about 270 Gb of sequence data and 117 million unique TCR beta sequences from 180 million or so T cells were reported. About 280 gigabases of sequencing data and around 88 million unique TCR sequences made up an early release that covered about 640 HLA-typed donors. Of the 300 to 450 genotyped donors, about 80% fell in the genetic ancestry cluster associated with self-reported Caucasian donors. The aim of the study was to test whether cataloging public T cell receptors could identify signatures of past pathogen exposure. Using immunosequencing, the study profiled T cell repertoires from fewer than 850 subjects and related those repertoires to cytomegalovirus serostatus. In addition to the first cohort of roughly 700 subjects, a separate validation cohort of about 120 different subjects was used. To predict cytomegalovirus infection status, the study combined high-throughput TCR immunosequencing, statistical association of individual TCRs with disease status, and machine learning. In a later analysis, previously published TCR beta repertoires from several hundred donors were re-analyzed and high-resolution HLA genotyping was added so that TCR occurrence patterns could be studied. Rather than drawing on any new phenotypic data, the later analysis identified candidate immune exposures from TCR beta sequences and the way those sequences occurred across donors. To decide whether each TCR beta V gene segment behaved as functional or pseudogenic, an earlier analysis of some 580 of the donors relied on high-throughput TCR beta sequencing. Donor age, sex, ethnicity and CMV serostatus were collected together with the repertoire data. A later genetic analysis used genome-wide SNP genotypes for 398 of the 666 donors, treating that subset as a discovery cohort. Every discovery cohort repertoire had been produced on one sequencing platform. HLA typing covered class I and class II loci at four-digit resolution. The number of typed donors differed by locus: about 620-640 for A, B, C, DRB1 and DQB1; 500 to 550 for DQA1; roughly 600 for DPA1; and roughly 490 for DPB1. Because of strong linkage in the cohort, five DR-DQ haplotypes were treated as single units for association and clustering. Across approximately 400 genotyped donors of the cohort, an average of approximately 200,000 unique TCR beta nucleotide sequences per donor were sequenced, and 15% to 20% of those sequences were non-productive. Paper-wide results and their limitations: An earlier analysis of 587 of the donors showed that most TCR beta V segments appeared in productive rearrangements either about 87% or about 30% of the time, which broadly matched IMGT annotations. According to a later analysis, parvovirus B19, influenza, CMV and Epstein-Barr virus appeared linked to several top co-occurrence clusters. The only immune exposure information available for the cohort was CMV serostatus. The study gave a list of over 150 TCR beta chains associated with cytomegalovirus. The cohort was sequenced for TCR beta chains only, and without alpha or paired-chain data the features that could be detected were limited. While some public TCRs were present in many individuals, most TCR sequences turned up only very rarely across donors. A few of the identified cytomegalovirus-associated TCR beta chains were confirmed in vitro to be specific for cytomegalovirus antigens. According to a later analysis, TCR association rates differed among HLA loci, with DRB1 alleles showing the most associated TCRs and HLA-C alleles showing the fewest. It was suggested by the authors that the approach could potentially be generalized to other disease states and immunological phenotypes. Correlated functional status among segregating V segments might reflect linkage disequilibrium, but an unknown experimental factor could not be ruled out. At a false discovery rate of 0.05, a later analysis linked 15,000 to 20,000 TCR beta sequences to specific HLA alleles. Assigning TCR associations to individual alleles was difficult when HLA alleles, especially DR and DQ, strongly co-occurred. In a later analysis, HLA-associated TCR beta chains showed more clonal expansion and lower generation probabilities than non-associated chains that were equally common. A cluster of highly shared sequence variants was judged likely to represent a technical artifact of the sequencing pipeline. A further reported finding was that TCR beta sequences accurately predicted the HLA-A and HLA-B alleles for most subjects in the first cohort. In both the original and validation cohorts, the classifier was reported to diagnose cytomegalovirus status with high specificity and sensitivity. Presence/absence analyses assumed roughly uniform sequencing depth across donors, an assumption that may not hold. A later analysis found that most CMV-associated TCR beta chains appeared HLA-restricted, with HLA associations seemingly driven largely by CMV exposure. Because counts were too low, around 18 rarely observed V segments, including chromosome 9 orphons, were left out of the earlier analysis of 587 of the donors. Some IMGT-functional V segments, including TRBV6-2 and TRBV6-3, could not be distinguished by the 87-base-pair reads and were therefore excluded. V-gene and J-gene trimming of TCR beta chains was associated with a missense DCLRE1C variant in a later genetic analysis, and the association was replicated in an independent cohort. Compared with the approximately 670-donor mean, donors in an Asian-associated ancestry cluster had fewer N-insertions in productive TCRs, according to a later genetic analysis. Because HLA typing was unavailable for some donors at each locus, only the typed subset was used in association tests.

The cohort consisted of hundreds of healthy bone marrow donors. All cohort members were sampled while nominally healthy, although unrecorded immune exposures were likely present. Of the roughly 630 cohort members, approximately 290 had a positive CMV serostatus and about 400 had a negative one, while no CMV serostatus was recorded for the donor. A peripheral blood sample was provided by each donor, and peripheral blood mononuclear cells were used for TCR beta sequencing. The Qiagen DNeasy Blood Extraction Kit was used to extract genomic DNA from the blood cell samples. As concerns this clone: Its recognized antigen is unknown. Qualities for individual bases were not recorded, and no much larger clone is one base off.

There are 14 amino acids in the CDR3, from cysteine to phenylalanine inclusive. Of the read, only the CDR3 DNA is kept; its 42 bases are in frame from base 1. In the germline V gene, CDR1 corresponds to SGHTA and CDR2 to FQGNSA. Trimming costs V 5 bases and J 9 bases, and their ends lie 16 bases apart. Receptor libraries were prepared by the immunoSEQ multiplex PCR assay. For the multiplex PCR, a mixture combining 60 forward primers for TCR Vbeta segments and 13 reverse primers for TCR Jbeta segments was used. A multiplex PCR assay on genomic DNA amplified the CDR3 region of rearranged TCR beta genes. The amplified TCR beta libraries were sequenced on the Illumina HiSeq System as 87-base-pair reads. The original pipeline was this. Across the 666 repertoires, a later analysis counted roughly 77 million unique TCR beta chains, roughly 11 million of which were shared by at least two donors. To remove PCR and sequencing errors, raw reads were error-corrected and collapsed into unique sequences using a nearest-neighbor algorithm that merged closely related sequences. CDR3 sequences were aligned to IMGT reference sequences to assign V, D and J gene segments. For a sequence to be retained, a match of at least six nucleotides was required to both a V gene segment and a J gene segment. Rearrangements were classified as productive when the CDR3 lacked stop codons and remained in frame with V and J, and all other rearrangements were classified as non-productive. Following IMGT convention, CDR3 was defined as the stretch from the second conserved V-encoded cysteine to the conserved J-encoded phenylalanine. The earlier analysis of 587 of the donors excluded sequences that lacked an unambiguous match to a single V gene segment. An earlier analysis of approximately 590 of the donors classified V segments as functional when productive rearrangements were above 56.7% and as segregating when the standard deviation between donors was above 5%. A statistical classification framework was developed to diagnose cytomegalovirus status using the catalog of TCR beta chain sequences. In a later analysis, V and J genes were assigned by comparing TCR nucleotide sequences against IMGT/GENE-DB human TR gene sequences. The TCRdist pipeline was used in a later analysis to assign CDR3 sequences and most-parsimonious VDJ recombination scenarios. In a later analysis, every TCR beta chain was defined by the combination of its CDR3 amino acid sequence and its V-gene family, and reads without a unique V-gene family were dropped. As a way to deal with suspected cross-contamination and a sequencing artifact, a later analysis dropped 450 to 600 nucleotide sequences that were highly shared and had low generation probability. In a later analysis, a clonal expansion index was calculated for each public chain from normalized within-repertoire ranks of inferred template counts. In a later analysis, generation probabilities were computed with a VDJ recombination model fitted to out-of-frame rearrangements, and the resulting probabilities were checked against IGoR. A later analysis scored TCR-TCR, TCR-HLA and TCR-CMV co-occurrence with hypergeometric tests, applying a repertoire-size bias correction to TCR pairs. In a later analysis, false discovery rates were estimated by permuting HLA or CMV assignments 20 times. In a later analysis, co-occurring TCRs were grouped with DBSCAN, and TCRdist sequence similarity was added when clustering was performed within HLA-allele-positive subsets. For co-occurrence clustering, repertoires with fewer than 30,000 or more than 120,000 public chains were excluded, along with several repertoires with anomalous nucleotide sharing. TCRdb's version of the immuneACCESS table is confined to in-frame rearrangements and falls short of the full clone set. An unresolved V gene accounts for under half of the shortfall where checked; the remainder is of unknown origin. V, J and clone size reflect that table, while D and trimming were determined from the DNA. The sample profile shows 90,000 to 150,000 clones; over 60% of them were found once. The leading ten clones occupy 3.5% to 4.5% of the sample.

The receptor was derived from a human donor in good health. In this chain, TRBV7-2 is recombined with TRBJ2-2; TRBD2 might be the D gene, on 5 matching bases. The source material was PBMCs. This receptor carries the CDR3 CASSPTREARELFF. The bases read TGTGCCAGCAGCCCGACCCGGGAAGCTAGGGAGCTGTTTTTT.